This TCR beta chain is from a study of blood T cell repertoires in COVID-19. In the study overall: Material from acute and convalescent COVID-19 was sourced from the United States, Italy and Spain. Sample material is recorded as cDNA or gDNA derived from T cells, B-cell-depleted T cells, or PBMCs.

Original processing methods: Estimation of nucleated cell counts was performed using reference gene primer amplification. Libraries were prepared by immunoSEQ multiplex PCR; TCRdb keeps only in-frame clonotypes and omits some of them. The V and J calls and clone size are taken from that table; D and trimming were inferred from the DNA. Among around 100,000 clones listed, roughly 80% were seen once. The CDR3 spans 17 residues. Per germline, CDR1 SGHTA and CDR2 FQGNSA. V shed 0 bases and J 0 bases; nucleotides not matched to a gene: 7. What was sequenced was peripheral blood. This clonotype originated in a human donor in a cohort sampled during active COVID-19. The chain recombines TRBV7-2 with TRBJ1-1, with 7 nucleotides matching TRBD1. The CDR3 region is CASSLANHGTVNTEAFF. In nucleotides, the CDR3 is TGTGCCAGCAGCTTAGCGAACCACGGGACAGTGAACACTGAAGCTTTCTTT.